This TCR beta chain appears in the sequencing data of a study of CD8+CD57+ T cells in acquired aplastic anemia. Background on the study: DNA from sorted CD4+ and CD8+ cells averaged roughly 3.2 ug. There were 10 million to 14 million reads, on average, for CD4+ cells from healthy donors. Study results and caveats: Between patients and controls, twenty-nine CD8+ CDR3 sequences were found in common. No significant patient-versus-control difference appeared in CD8+ Simpson's diversity.

Genomic DNA was employed as the template in profiling TCR beta VDJ and CDR3. Each CDR3 protein gets one entry after TCRdb re-called the reads with MiXCR. The data hold some 140,000 distinct CDR3 sequences, with 35% to 50% observed a single time. This clonotype was recorded at least ten times. Antigen: not known. The sample comprised sorted CD4+, CD8+, or CD8+CD57+ T cells (not recorded which) from PBMCs. The TCR sequence derives from a human donor in good health, serving as a control.

CDR3 in DNA: TGTGCCAGCAGGGGGACAGGGGGCTTGGATCCACCCCTCCACTTT. Its protein is CASRGTGGLDPPLHF. This chain links TRBV7-9 with TRBJ1-6, with TRBD1 matching 12 bases. V was clipped by 6 bases and J by 11 bases; unmatched bases: 8. Germline values: CDR1 SEHNR, CDR2 FQNEAQ (reference sequence). The CDR3 covers 15 residues.